Listed here are 31 T cell receptor beta chains from one sample, sequenced in a study of blood T cell repertoires in COVID-19. Data came from immunoSEQ multiplex PCR; TCRdb stores just in-frame clones and leaves some out. Of some 180,000 clones listed, roughly 76% are singletons. The sequencing sample was made of peripheral blood. The receptors stem from a woman aged 40 to 50 with COVID-19, enrolled during active disease.

This chain uses TRBV2 with TRBJ1-2; a weak D match, TRBD1 (5 bases). The germline V and J ends were trimmed by 4 bases and 7 bases, with 13 bases remaining between them. CDR3 length: 13 residues. The germline V gene has CDR1 SNHLY and CDR2 FYNNEI. CDR3 DNA: TGTGCCAGCAGTGTTTTGGGGGAGGCTGGCTACACCTTC. Translated: CASSVLGEAGYTF.

The V and J genes are TRBV10-3 and TRBJ1-6; possible D gene TRBD1, 6 bases. Germline V gene data show CDR1 as ENHRY and CDR2 as SYGVKD. This CDR3 comprises 16 residues. V was clipped by 3 bases and J by 7 bases, with 16 bases between them. Here the CDR3 DNA reads TGTGCCATCAGTGAATCCCCAGGGGTAGGGAATTCACCCCTCCACTTT. Its translation: CAISESPGVGNSPLHF.

This clone was recorded a few times. The chain employs TRBV6-5 and TRBJ2-7; D possibly corresponds to TRBD1 (6 bases). CDR1 is MNHEY and CDR2 is SVGAGI in the germline V gene. There are 14 residues in the CDR3. The V end was cut by 5 bases, the J end by 2 bases, with 13 bases between. This CDR3 reads CASSPPGQTYEQYF. CDR3 DNA: TGTGCCAGCAGTCCTCCGGGACAAACCTACGAGCAGTACTTC.

The chain has TRBV13 and TRBJ2-7; 10 positions match TRBD1. Per the germline V gene, CDR1 is PRHDT and CDR2 is FYEKMQ (reference sequence). V shed 0 bases and J 3 bases; nucleotides not matched to a gene: 2. The CDR3 length is 15 residues. The CDR3 DNA reads as TGTGCCAGCAGCTTAGGGGACAGGGGGGACTACGAGCAGTACGTC. Translation: CASSLGDRGDYEQYV.

This clone occurred once. DNA for the CDR3: TGTGCCAGCGGCAGGGCTCCGCTCTATGGCTACACCTTC. Encoded protein: CASGRAPLYGYTF. The rearrangement joins TRBV6-5 to TRBJ1-2; possible D gene TRBD1, 5 bases. Trimming cost V 8 bases and J 4 bases, with 14 bases left between them. CDR1 and CDR2 from the germline V gene are MNHEY and SVGAGI. The CDR3 sequence is 13 residues long.

The table lists this clone with a few counts. This chain joins TRBV14 and TRBJ1-6, with TRBD1 matching 7 bases. V lost 4 bases to trimming and J lost 19 bases; unmatched junction nucleotides: 13. CDR3 length: 13 residues. CDR1 SGHDN and CDR2 FVKESK come from the germline V gene. For the CDR3, the DNA is TGTGCCAGCAGCCTAACGTTGTCTCAGGGGGTGCACTTT. It yields the protein CASSLTLSQGVHF.

This clone was seen only a few times. The V gene is TRBV5-4, the J gene TRBJ1-2; a possible D gene is TRBD1 (5 bases). CDR1 is SGHNT, CDR2 YYREEE, per germline (reference sequence). Deletions cut 1 base from V and 5 bases from J, with 12 bases between. The CDR3 is made up of 14 amino acids. The CDR3 loop reads CASSLYPGGYGYTF. In DNA, the CDR3 is TGTGCCAGCAGCTTGTACCCCGGGGGTTATGGCTACACCTTC.

V is TRBV7-9 and J is TRBJ2-1, with 7 bases fitting TRBD2. Germline assignment: CDR1 SEHNR and CDR2 FQNEAQ (reference sequence). This CDR3 region has 15 residues. V shed 8 bases, J shed 4 bases, and the junction held 11 bases outside the gene matches. CDR3 nucleotides: TGTGCCAGCTCCATCCCTAGCGGAAATTACAATGAGCAGTTCTTC. This gives the protein CASSIPSGNYNEQFF.

This clone was observed a single time. The chain uses TRBV7-9 and TRBJ1-4; 10 bases are shared with TRBD1. Germline values: CDR1 SEHNR, CDR2 FQNEAQ (reference sequence). This CDR3 has 15 residues. V gave up 5 bases and J gave up 9 bases; unmatched junction bases: 9. The CDR3 spells CASSTPGTGVQKLFF. The DNA for the CDR3 is TGTGCCAGCAGCACTCCGGGGACAGGGGTTCAAAAACTGTTTTTT.

This clone was found once. The chain has TRBV5-1 and TRBJ1-4; 7 nucleotides agree with TRBD1. This CDR3 spans 13 amino acids. V gave up 5 bases and J gave up 5 bases; unmatched junction bases: 3. Germline-derived CDR1 and CDR2 are SGHRS and YFSETQ. The CDR3 nucleotides are TGCGCCAGCAGGCAGGGGGAGAATGAAAAACTGTTTTTT. Protein product: CASRQGENEKLFF. The whole variable domain, filled in from reference TRBV5-1 and TRBJ1-4, reads KAGVTQTPRYLIKTRGQQVTLSCSPISGHRSVSWYQQTPGQGLQFLFEYFSETQRNKGNFPGRFSGRQFSNSRSEMNVSTLELGDSALYLCASRQGENEKLFFGSGTQLSVL.

The chain is built from TRBV7-3 and TRBJ1-1; tentatively, D is TRBD1 (5 bases). Trimming shortened V by 5 bases and J by 4 bases, and 20 bases separated the two germline ends. The CDR3 covers 16 residues. Germline assignment: CDR1 SGHTA and CDR2 FQGTGA. CDR3 DNA: TGTGCCAGCAGCCCCGCCGGGGGGAGTAGGGTCACTGAAGCTTTCTTT. Its protein is CASSPAGGSRVTEAFF. Drawing the rest from reference TRBV7-3 and TRBJ1-1, the complete variable domain is GAGVSQTPSNKVTEKGKYVELRCDPISGHTALYWYRQSLGQGPEFLIYFQGTGAADDSGLPNDRFFAVRPEGSVSTLKIQRTERGDSAVYLCASSPAGGSRVTEAFFGQGTRLTVV.

The chain couples TRBV2 to TRBJ2-2; D may be TRBD1 (5 bases). The germline V gene has CDR1 SNHLY and CDR2 FYNNEI. Trimming cost V 6 bases and J 4 bases, with 15 bases left between them. The CDR3 has 15 residues. The CDR3 nucleotides read TGTGCCAGCAGGACCCACTCAGGGCGCACCGGGGAGCTGTTTTTT. Encoded protein: CASRTHSGRTGELFF.

The rearrangement joins TRBV9 to TRBJ2-3; no definite D call. Germline loops: CDR1 SGDLS, CDR2 YYNGEE. The CDR3 loop spans 15 amino acids. Trimming took off 1 base at V and 6 bases at J, with 15 bases between the two ends. CDR3 sequence: CASSVSSIFGDTQYF. The CDR3 bases are TGTGCCAGCAGCGTATCCTCGATCTTCGGGGATACGCAGTATTTT.

CDR3 DNA sequence: TGTGCCAGCTCCCCGCCCAACCAACTAGCGGGCATCTACGAGCAGTACTTC. Translation gives CASSPPNQLAGIYEQYF. The chain has TRBV18 and TRBJ2-7, with 9 nucleotides matching TRBD2. V trimming: 6 bases; J trimming: 3 bases; junction bases outside the gene matches: 15. The germline gives CDR1 KGHSH, CDR2 LQKENI. This CDR3 is built from 17 residues.

V and J are TRBV18 and TRBJ2-7, with 7 nucleotides matching TRBD1. This CDR3 comprises 14 residues. CDR1 KGHSH and CDR2 LQKENI come from the germline V gene. J gave up 5 bases and V 6 bases, and 10 bases lay outside the gene matches. Here the CDR3 DNA reads TGTGCCAGCTCCCCCGGCAAGGGGGCCCACGAGCAGTACGTC. Translation: CASSPGKGAHEQYV.

This clone has only one observation. The chain has TRBV30 and TRBJ1-6; D is possibly TRBD1 (6 bases). The CDR3 totals 12 residues. Germline assignment: CDR1 GTSNPN and CDR2 SVGIG (reference sequence). The V end lost 5 bases, the J end lost 9 bases, and 11 bases lay between the germline ends. The CDR3 loop is CAWSGEGSPLHF. Here the CDR3 DNA reads TGTGCCTGGTCAGGGGAAGGTTCACCCCTCCACTTT.

The chain links TRBV9 to TRBJ1-2; 12 bases line up with TRBD1. The CDR3 consists of 15 residues. J gave up 6 bases and V 4 bases, and 7 bases lay outside the gene matches. Looked up from germline, CDR1 is SGDLS and CDR2 is YYNGEE. CDR3: CASSRSGTGGNGYTF. For the CDR3, the DNA is TGTGCCAGCAGCAGATCTGGGACAGGGGGCAATGGCTACACCTTC.

This sequence joins TRBV19 and TRBJ1-3; D not resolved. The CDR3 is 13 amino acids. Germline CDR1 LNHDA, CDR2 SQIVND (reference sequence). Trimming pared 3 bases from V and 4 bases from J, leaving 7 bases between. Written as DNA, the CDR3 is TGTGCCAGTAGTATCCTGACAGGAAACACCATATATTTT. Protein: CASSILTGNTIYF. Full variable domain (outside the CDR3, taken from reference TRBV19 and TRBJ1-3): DGGITQSPKYLFRKEGQNVTLSCEQNLNHDAMYWYRQDPGQGLRLIYYSQIVNDFQKGDIAEGYSVSREKKESFPLTVTSAQKNPTAFYLCASSILTGNTIYFGEGSWLTVV.

The V call is TRBV7-9, the J call TRBJ2-1; 7 bases map to TRBD1. V dropped 5 bases and J dropped 8; count of bases not matched to a gene: 12. This CDR3 is 15 amino acids long. CDR1 SEHNR and CDR2 FQNEAQ come from the germline V gene (reference sequence). The chain's CDR3 is CASSPKRTGDDEQFF. The CDR3 coding sequence is TGTGCCAGCAGCCCGAAACGCACAGGGGACGATGAGCAGTTCTTC.

This chain links TRBV18 with TRBJ2-1, with D perhaps TRBD2 (5 bases). V was clipped by 1 base and J by 4 bases, with 5 bases between them. Germline CDR1 and CDR2: KGHSH and LQKENI. The CDR3 totals 13 residues. The CDR3 DNA reads as TGTGCCAGCTCACCACAGCGGTACAATGAGCAGTTCTTC. Amino acids: CASSPQRYNEQFF. Full variable domain (rest looked up from reference TRBV18 and TRBJ2-1): NAGVMQNPRHLVRRRGQEARLRCSPMKGHSHVYWYRQLPEEGLKFMVYLQKENIIDESGMPKERFSAEFPKEGPSILRIQQVVRGDSAAYFCASSPQRYNEQFFGPGTRLTVL.

The chain combines TRBV6-5 with TRBJ1-2; the match to TRBD1 covers 8 bases. Trimming took 4 bases from V and 7 from J; bases not matched to a gene: 2. Germline CDR1 reads MNHEY; CDR2 reads SVGAGI. This CDR3 contains 12 residues. The CDR3 sequence: CASSFDRGGYTF. CDR3 sequence (DNA): TGTGCCAGCAGTTTCGACAGGGGTGGCTACACCTTC.

The chain couples TRBV4-1 to TRBJ2-7; 7 positions match TRBD1. Germline V gene data show CDR1 as MGHRA and CDR2 as YSYEKL. CDR3 size: 17 residues. J lost 4 bases, V lost 1 base, and 13 bases had no gene match. CDR3 nucleotides: TGCGCCAGCAGCCAAGGTCCCGTTAGGGGACAGTTATACGAGCAGTACTTC. It codes for CASSQGPVRGQLYEQYF.

The chain employs TRBV27 and TRBJ2-1; the match to TRBD2 covers 7 bases. V trimming: 4 bases; J trimming: 6 bases; junction bases outside the gene matches: 9. The germline V gene has CDR1 MNHEY and CDR2 SMNVEV (reference sequence). The CDR3 loop spans 15 amino acids. The CDR3 DNA follows: TGTGCCAGCAGTTCGTGGCGGGGGAAGGGCAATGAGCAGTTCTTC. This sequence encodes CASSSWRGKGNEQFF.

The chain couples TRBV2 to TRBJ2-2, with 13 positions matching TRBD2. Looked up from germline, CDR1 is SNHLY and CDR2 is FYNNEI. The CDR3 consists of 16 residues. J gave up 3 bases and V 6 bases, and 4 bases lay outside the gene matches. The CDR3 spells CASRSTSGRDTGELFF. As DNA, the CDR3 is TGTGCCAGCAGATCCACTAGCGGGAGGGACACCGGGGAGCTGTTTTTT.

The rearrangement joins TRBV12-1 to TRBJ2-2; the table's D call of TRBD1 was not tested on the DNA. TRBV12-1 is reported as a pseudogene. The CDR3 is 15 residues long. CDR3 protein: CASSEAGRRTGELFF. The CDR3 DNA reads TGTGCCAGCAGCGAAGCAGGGCGGCGAACCGGGGAGCTGTTTTTT.

The rearrangement joins TRBV3-1 (or the pseudogene TRBV3-2) to TRBJ2-5; TRBD2 matches 12 bases. The V gene end was trimmed by 1 base and the J gene end by 4 bases; junction bases not matched to a gene: 7. Germline V gene lookup returns CDR1 LGHDT and CDR2 YNNKEL (reference sequence). The CDR3 extends over 17 amino acids. CDR3 loop: CASSQVTSGGFLETQYF. The DNA of the CDR3 is TGTGCCAGCAGCCAAGTGACTAGCGGGGGATTCTTAGAGACCCAGTACTTC.

The rearrangement links TRBV6-5 to TRBJ2-7; D possibly corresponds to TRBD1 (5 bases). Trimming took off 4 bases at V and 3 bases at J, with 13 bases between the two ends. The CDR3 is 14 amino acids. Germline lookup yields CDR1 MNHEY and CDR2 SVGAGI. The CDR3 region has the DNA TGTGCCAGCAGTTCCAGGGTTGGGATCTACGAGCAGTACTTC. This encodes CASSSRVGIYEQYF.

The J gene is TRBJ1-1, the V gene TRBV30, with TRBD1 matching over 9 bases. V was clipped by 5 bases and J by 9 bases; unmatched bases: 16. Looked up from germline, CDR1 is GTSNPN and CDR2 is SVGIG (reference sequence). This CDR3 has 15 amino acids. The CDR3 bases are TGTGCCTGGGGCCGGGACAGGGCCTACCAAAACAAAGCTTTCTTT. Translated: CAWGRDRAYQNKAFF. Filled out from reference TRBV30 and TRBJ1-1, the complete variable domain reads SQTIHQWPATLVQPVGSPLSLECTVEGTSNPNLYWYRQAAGRGLQLLFYSVGIGQISSEVPQNLSASRPQDRQFILSSKKLLLSDSGFYLCAWGRDRAYQNKAFFGQGTRLTVV.

The chain links TRBV10-3 to TRBJ1-1; 7 bases align to TRBD1. CDR3 length: 13 amino acids. Per germline, CDR1 ENHRY and CDR2 SYGVKD. The trim removed 6 bases at V and 2 bases at J, leaving 3 bases unmatched. The chain's CDR3 is CAIRGQTNTEAFF. The CDR3 nucleotides are TGTGCCATCAGGGGACAGACAAACACTGAAGCTTTCTTT.

The V and J genes are TRBV27 and TRBJ2-6; perhaps TRBD1 as D (6 bases). The CDR3 has 15 residues. Per the germline V gene, CDR1 is MNHEY and CDR2 is SMNVEV (reference sequence). V lost 4 bases and J lost 4, with 11 bases in between. CDR3 nucleotide sequence: TGTGCCAGCAGTTCCAGGGGAAGGGGGGCCAACGTCCTGACTTTC. Translation gives CASSSRGRGANVLTF.

This sequence joins TRBV19 and TRBJ1-2; D gene uncertain. Trimming took 7 bases from V and 4 from J, leaving 22 bases between them. The CDR3 is 16 amino acids. From germline, CDR1 is LNHDA and CDR2 SQIVND (reference sequence). CDR3 sequence reads: CASKPDGNRELYGYTF. CDR3 nucleotide sequence: TGTGCCAGTAAGCCCGATGGAAATCGGGAACTCTATGGCTACACCTTC.